This passage covers 32 T cell receptor beta chains from one sample sequenced in a study of T-cell memory formation after mild COVID-19. One entry per CDR3 protein results from TCRdb running MiXCR on the 5' RACE reads. The data hold about 350,000 distinct CDR3 sequences, with 25% to 30% observed a single time. Sequenced sample: PBMCs or a T cell subset sorted from them (not recorded which). Receptors originate from an adult woman who had mild COVID-19 (a few samples of this study predate the infection). Cell type and time point are not known.

This rearrangement joins TRBV20-1 to TRBJ2-5; 8 bases agree with TRBD2. V trimming: 6 bases; J trimming: 5 bases; junction bases outside the gene matches: 5. The germline V gene encodes CDR1 DFQATT and CDR2 SNEGSKA (reference sequence). The CDR3 runs to 12 residues. CDR3 protein: CSAPGLVETQYF. The CDR3 DNA reads as TGCAGTGCCCCGGGACTAGTCGAGACCCAGTACTTC.

This clonotype was found a few times. This chain joins TRBV4-1 and TRBJ1-2, with 8 bases fitting TRBD1. This CDR3 is 16 amino acids long. Germline-derived CDR1 and CDR2 are MGHRA and YSYEKL. V was clipped by 3 bases and J by 4 bases; unmatched bases: 10. CDR3 region: CASSHVSGQDFYGYTF. DNA for the CDR3: TGCGCCAGCAGCCATGTCTCGGGACAGGACTTCTATGGCTACACCTTC.

This clonotype was picked up a small number of times. The chain has TRBV20-1 and TRBJ2-5; D possibly matches TRBD1 or TRBD2 (6 bases each). In germline, CDR1 is DFQATT, CDR2 SNEGSKA (reference sequence). Trimming removed 5 bases from V and 4 bases from J, with 17 bases in between. The CDR3 is 14 amino acids. CDR3 nucleotides: TGCAGTGCTCCAACGCTAGGGGGGATAGAGACCCAGTACTTC. Its translation is CSAPTLGGIETQYF.

The chain joins TRBV12-3 or TRBV12-4 to TRBJ1-5; TRBD1 might be the D (6 bases). Trimming shortened V by 3 bases and J by 1 base, and 10 bases separated the two germline ends. CDR3 length: 15 amino acids. The CDR3 here is CASSFGGPSNQPQHF. The CDR3 region has the DNA TGTGCCAGCAGTTTCGGGGGGCCGAGCAATCAGCCCCAGCATTTT.

This clonotype turned up a few times. V is TRBV5-8 and J is TRBJ2-1; the D gene is possibly TRBD1 (5 bases). V was shortened by 3 bases and J by 0 bases, with 7 bases between the two germline ends. This CDR3 region has 14 residues. Germline loops: CDR1 SGHTS, CDR2 YDEGEE. CDR3 sequence reads: CASSSDISYNEQFF. The CDR3 DNA sequence: TGTGCCAGCAGCTCGGACATCTCCTACAATGAGCAGTTCTTC.

V gene TRBV7-3 combines with J gene TRBJ2-1; D possibly corresponds to TRBD2 (7 bases). Germline lookup yields CDR1 SGHTA and CDR2 FQGTGA. Trimming cost V 7 bases and J 4 bases, with 17 bases left between them. CDR3 size: 15 residues. CDR3 protein: CASTQGGGPYNEQFF. The CDR3 nucleotides are TGTGCCAGCACCCAAGGGGGAGGGCCTTACAATGAGCAGTTCTTC.

The chain links TRBV30 to TRBJ2-3; 10 positions match TRBD2. This CDR3 comprises 14 residues. From germline, CDR1 is GTSNPN and CDR2 SVGIG (reference sequence). With V trimmed by 4 bases and J by 4 bases, 5 bases remained unmatched. CDR3: CAWISGGNADTQYF. DNA for the CDR3: TGTGCCTGGATTAGCGGGGGGAACGCAGATACGCAGTATTTT.

The chain combines TRBV29-1 with TRBJ2-7; D is undetermined. Looked up from germline, CDR1 is SQVTM and CDR2 is ANQGSEA. The CDR3 runs to 12 residues. V shed 1 base and J shed 4 bases, with 8 bases lying between them. The CDR3 sequence is CSVEVVPYEQYF. The CDR3 region has the DNA TGCAGCGTTGAAGTCGTGCCTTACGAGCAGTACTTC.

This clonotype was detected a few times. This chain connects TRBV7-2 to TRBJ1-1; D is unclear. Deletions cut 1 base from V and 4 bases from J, with 7 bases between. The CDR3 length is 13 residues. Looked up from germline, CDR1 is SGHTA and CDR2 is FQGNSA. In DNA form, the CDR3 reads TGTGCCAGCAGCTTAGAGGTGGTCACTGAAGCTTTCTTT. Translation gives CASSLEVVTEAFF.

V is TRBV7-2 and J is TRBJ1-2; D is undetermined. Germline V CDR1 and CDR2: SGHTA, FQGNSA. The V gene lost 5 bases and the J gene lost 2 bases, with 15 bases spanning the gap. This CDR3 is 15 amino acids long. The CDR3 nucleotides are TGTGCCAGCAGCGCTGCGCTTAGCCGCAACTATGGCTACACCTTC. It yields the protein CASSAALSRNYGYTF.

The rearrangement links TRBV5-1 to TRBJ2-3; no clear D gene. The ends were cut back, 0 bases at V and 2 bases at J, with 7 bases in the middle. Germline values: CDR1 SGHRS, CDR2 YFSETQ. The CDR3 covers 14 residues. The CDR3 here is CASSLDGPTDTQYF. The CDR3 nucleotides are TGCGCCAGCAGCTTGGATGGCCCCACAGATACGCAGTATTTT.

The chain has TRBV5-1 and TRBJ2-5; D may be TRBD1 or TRBD2 (5 bases each). V was trimmed by 0 bases and J by 5 bases, leaving 11 bases between them. CDR3 length: 14 amino acids. Germline V gene sequence: CDR1 SGHRS, CDR2 YFSETQ. The CDR3 spells CASSLGEGKETQYF. The CDR3 DNA sequence: TGCGCCAGCAGCTTGGGCGAGGGGAAGGAGACCCAGTACTTC.

The rearrangement uses TRBV7-2 and TRBJ2-7, with 8 bases matching TRBD1. Germline values: CDR1 SGHTA, CDR2 FQGNSA. Trimming removed 5 bases from V and 0 bases from J; junction bases left unmatched: 9. The CDR3 extends over 16 amino acids. CDR3 protein: CASSARQGPTSYEQYF. The CDR3 nucleotides read TGTGCCAGCAGCGCGAGACAGGGGCCTACCTCCTACGAGCAGTACTTC.

The V gene is TRBV3-1, the J gene TRBJ1-1; D may be TRBD1 (5 bases). The CDR3 contains 11 residues. Per germline, CDR1 LGHDT and CDR2 YNNKEL (reference sequence). Between the trimmed V and J ends, which lost 5 bases and 11 bases, there was a span of 12 bases. The CDR3 sequence: CASSAGPGAFF. CDR3 sequence (DNA): TGTGCCAGCAGCGCGGGGCCTGGCGCTTTCTTT.

The V and J genes are TRBV29-1 and TRBJ2-7; D perhaps matches TRBD1 (6 bases). The V gene lost 7 bases and the J gene lost 4 bases, with 20 bases spanning the gap. Looked up from germline, CDR1 is SQVTM and CDR2 is ANQGSEA. The CDR3 totals 14 residues. The DNA of the CDR3 is TGCAGCGCCAAGGGGGTTGCCAATACGTACGAGCAGTACTTC. Translated, it gives CSAKGVANTYEQYF.

The chain recombines TRBV15 with TRBJ2-1; 15 nucleotides match TRBD2. This CDR3 is 15 amino acids long. Trimming took 4 bases from V and 7 from J; bases not matched to a gene: 2. CDR1 is LNHNV and CDR2 is YYDKDF in the germline V gene (reference sequence). In DNA form, the CDR3 reads TGTGCCACCAGCAAAGGACTAGCGGGGGGGAATGAGCAGTTCTTC. Translated: CATSKGLAGGNEQFF.

This sequence joins TRBV20-1 and TRBJ1-2; TRBD1 might be the D (5 bases). Germline-derived CDR1 and CDR2 are DFQATT and SNEGSKA (reference sequence). This CDR3 contains 11 residues. DNA for the CDR3: TGCACCGTACCAGGGTCCTATGGCTACACCTTC. Translation: CTVPGSYGYTF.

This clonotype was seen a few times. The chain links TRBV12-3 or TRBV12-4 to TRBJ2-1; maybe TRBD2 (5 bases). Trimming took 3 bases from V and 8 from J, leaving 14 bases between them. This CDR3 region has 14 residues. The CDR3 spells CASSFSTRGDEQFF. CDR3 DNA: TGTGCCAGCAGTTTCTCAACCCGGGGTGATGAGCAGTTCTTC.

This clonotype was observed a few times. The chain has TRBV11-3 and TRBJ2-1; D remains unclear. V was cut by 5 bases and J by 8 bases, with 10 bases left in between. The CDR3 totals 12 residues. Germline V gives CDR1 SGHNT, CDR2 YENEEA. This chain's CDR3 is CASSLRRDEQFF. The CDR3, as DNA: TGTGCCAGCAGCCTAAGACGGGATGAGCAGTTCTTC.

CDR3: CASSLVNSKNEQFF. The CDR3 DNA reads as TGTGCCAGCAGTTTAGTAAACAGCAAAAATGAGCAGTTCTTC. The V and J genes are TRBV12-3 or TRBV12-4 and TRBJ2-1; D is undetermined. Trimming removed 1 base at V and 7 bases at J, with 11 bases between. This CDR3 is built from 14 residues.

In its sample, this clonotype was seen once. The gene calls are TRBV29-1 and TRBJ1-1; D unclear. The V gene lost 6 bases and the J gene lost 1 base, with 6 bases spanning the gap. CDR3 size: 11 residues. Germline CDR1 reads SQVTM; CDR2 reads ANQGSEA. The CDR3 here is CSVGPNTEAFF. The CDR3 DNA sequence: TGCAGCGTGGGCCCGAACACTGAAGCTTTCTTT.

This clonotype occurred a few times. The V call is TRBV5-1, the J call TRBJ2-2, with 9 positions matching TRBD2. Germline V lookup: CDR1 SGHRS, CDR2 YFSETQ. The CDR3 has 15 residues. V gave up 5 bases and J gave up 3 bases; unmatched junction bases: 5. CDR3 in amino acids: CASRPAGGHTGELFF. DNA of the CDR3: TGCGCCAGCAGACCTGCGGGGGGGCACACCGGGGAGCTGTTTTTT.

This chain joins TRBV5-1 and TRBJ1-1; D is unresolved. Trimming took 4 bases from V and 1 from J, leaving 14 bases between them. The CDR3 sequence is 15 residues long. Germline V CDR1 and CDR2: SGHRS, YFSETQ. The CDR3 DNA reads as TGCGCCAGCAGCCGTCGGGATCCCGGGAACACTGAAGCTTTCTTT. Its translation is CASSRRDPGNTEAFF.

This clonotype was found a few times. One junction end disagrees with the germline gene, perhaps due to a read error. V and J are TRBV2 and TRBJ2-7, with TRBD1 matching over 7 bases. This CDR3 spans 12 amino acids. The V gene's germline CDR1 is SNHLY and CDR2 FYNNEI. CDR3: CASSEIDGQADF. The CDR3, as DNA: TGTGCCAGCAGTGAAATAGATGGACAGGCGGACTTC.

This clonotype was counted a few times. The chain uses TRBV20-1 and TRBJ2-3; weak D call: TRBD2 (5 bases). The germline V and J ends were trimmed by 1 base and 0 bases, with 8 bases remaining between them. CDR1 and CDR2 from the germline V gene are DFQATT and SNEGSKA (reference sequence). This CDR3 has 14 amino acids. The CDR3 loop reads CSARAGLSTDTQYF. CDR3 bases: TGCAGTGCTAGAGCAGGACTTAGCACAGATACGCAGTATTTT.

The V and J genes are TRBV7-3 and TRBJ2-3; TRBD2 matches at 8 bases. The CDR3 length is 16 residues. Trimming cost V 5 bases and J 4 bases; bases outside gene matches: 11. Germline CDR1 and CDR2: SGHTA and FQGTGA. The CDR3, as DNA: TGTGCCAGCAGCGAAGGACTAGCTGGAGACGCAGATACGCAGTATTTT. This encodes CASSEGLAGDADTQYF.

The chain is built from TRBV27 and TRBJ2-3; 8 bases line up with TRBD1. The germline CDR1 and CDR2 sequences are MNHEY and SMNVEV (reference sequence). J gave up 7 bases and V 8 bases, and 14 bases lay outside the gene matches. The CDR3 loop spans 15 amino acids. The CDR3 protein is CASSRSGGVRNTQYF. In nucleotides, the CDR3 is TGTGCCAGCTCTAGATCAGGGGGCGTGAGAAATACGCAGTATTTT.

The V and J genes are TRBV25-1 and TRBJ1-2; maybe TRBD1 (5 bases). The CDR3 loop spans 14 amino acids. The germline V and J ends were trimmed by 4 bases and 8 bases, with 17 bases remaining between them. The V gene's germline CDR1 is MGHDK and CDR2 SYGVNS. CDR3 residues: CASSANLFREGYTF. The CDR3 DNA is TGTGCCAGCAGTGCCAATCTCTTCAGGGAGGGCTACACCTTC.

The V and J genes are TRBV3-1 and TRBJ1-2, with 7 bases fitting TRBD1. Unmatched junction bases numbered 12, after V lost 4 bases and J lost 4 bases. CDR1 is LGHDT, CDR2 YNNKEL, per germline (reference sequence). The length of the CDR3 is 16 residues. CDR3 in DNA: TGTGCCAGCAGCCGACAGGGTCAGGCCCCTTTCTATGGCTACACCTTC. It is translated as CASSRQGQAPFYGYTF.

This clonotype was seen ten or more times. V usage is TRBV24-1 and J usage is TRBJ2-7, with a possible D match to TRBD1 (5 bases). CDR3 length: 12 amino acids. V lost 6 bases to trimming and J lost 1 base, with 6 bases between them. Germline V lookup: CDR1 KGHDR, CDR2 SFDVKD. The CDR3 nucleotides are TGTGCCACCAGTCAGGGTTCCTACGAGCAGTACTTC. The encoded protein is CATSQGSYEQYF.

A few counts support this clonotype. The rearrangement joins TRBV4-3 to TRBJ1-3; D not resolved. The V end was cut by 1 base, the J end by 0 bases, with 16 bases between. Germline CDR1 LGHNA, CDR2 YSLEER. CDR3 length: 18 residues. The CDR3 is CASSQVITDPSSGNTIYF. DNA of the CDR3: TGCGCCAGCAGCCAAGTCATCACAGATCCTTCCTCTGGAAACACCATATATTTT.

This clonotype came up a few times. The chain is built from TRBV29-1 and TRBJ2-5; 9 bases fit TRBD2. With V trimmed by 4 bases and J by 5 bases, 20 bases remained unmatched. This CDR3 spans 18 amino acids. CDR1 and CDR2 (germline): SQVTM, ANQGSEA. The CDR3 coding sequence is TGCAGCGTTGGGGCCCAAGTACCGGCGGGGGGGCCGCGTGAGACCCAGTACTTC. It specifies CSVGAQVPAGGPRETQYF.